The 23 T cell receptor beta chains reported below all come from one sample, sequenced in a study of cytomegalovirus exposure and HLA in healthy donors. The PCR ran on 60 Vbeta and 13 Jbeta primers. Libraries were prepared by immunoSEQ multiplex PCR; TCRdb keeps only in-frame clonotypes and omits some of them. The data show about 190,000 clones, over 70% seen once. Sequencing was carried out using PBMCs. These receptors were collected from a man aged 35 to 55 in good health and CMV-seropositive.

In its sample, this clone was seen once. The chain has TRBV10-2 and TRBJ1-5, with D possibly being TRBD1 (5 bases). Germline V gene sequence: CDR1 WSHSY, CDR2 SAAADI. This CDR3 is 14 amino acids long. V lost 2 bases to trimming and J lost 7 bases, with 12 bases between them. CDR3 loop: CASSEGGGRQPQHF. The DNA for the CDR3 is TGCGCCAGCAGTGAGGGGGGAGGGCGCCAGCCCCAGCATTTT.

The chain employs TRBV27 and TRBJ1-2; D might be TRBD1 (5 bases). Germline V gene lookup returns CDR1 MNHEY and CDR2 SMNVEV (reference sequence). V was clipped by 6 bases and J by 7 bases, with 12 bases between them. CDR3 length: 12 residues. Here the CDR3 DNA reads TGTGCCAGCAGGGACACCTCGGGTGGCTACACCTTC. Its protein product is CASRDTSGGYTF.

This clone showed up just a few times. CDR3 in DNA: TGTGCCAGCAGCGCGGGGGACCGGAACATTTATGGCTACACCTTC. This encodes CASSAGDRNIYGYTF. The chain couples TRBV5-4 to TRBJ1-2; a possible D gene is TRBD1 (5 bases). The CDR3 loop spans 15 amino acids. Germline lookup yields CDR1 SGHNT and CDR2 YYREEE (reference sequence). Deletions cut 4 bases from V and 5 bases from J, with 18 bases between.

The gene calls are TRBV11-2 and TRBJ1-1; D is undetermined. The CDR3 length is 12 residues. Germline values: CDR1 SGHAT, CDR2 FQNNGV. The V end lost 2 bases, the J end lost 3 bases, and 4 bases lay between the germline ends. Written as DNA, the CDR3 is TGTGCCAGCAGCTTAAGAGACACTGAAGCTTTCTTT. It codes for CASSLRDTEAFF.

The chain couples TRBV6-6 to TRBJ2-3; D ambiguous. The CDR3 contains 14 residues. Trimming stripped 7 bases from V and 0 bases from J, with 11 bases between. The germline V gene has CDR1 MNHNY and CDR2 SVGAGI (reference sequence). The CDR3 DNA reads TGTGCCAGCACCACCAGGCCTAGCACAGATACGCAGTATTTT. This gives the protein CASTTRPSTDTQYF.

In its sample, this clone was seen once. CDR3 region: CASSEETQYF. The CDR3 bases are TGTGCCAGCAGCGAAGAGACCCAGTACTTC. The rearrangement links TRBV6-4 to TRBJ2-5; D gene uncertain. With 6 bases removed from V and 3 bases from J, the gap between germline ends came to 2 bases. Germline V gene lookup returns CDR1 MRHNA and CDR2 SNTAGT. This CDR3 is built from 10 residues.

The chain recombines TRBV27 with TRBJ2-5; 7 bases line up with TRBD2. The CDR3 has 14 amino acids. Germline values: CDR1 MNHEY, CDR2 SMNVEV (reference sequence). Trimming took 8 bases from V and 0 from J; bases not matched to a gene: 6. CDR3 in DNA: TGTGCCAGCGCGCCGGGACTAAACCAAGAGACCCAGTACTTC. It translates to CASAPGLNQETQYF.

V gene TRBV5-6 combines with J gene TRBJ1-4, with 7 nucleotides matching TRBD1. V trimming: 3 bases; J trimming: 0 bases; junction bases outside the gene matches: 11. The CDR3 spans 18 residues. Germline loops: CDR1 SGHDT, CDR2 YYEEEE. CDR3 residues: CASSSARDSSATNEKLFF. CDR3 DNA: TGTGCCAGCAGCTCGGCCCGGGACAGCTCTGCAACTAATGAAAAACTGTTTTTT.

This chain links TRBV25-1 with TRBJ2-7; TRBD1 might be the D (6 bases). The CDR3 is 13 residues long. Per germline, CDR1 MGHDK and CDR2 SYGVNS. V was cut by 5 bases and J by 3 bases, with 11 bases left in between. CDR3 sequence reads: CASSKNRVYEQYF. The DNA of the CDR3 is TGTGCCAGCAGTAAAAACAGGGTCTACGAGCAGTACTTC.

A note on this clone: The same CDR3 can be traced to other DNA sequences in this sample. CDR3 nucleotides: TGTGCCAGCAGTGCCCCCCGACAGGGTGACACTGAAGCTTTCTTT. It encodes CASSAPRQGDTEAFF. The chain has TRBV25-1 and TRBJ1-1; 7 bases are a match to TRBD1. The CDR3 runs 15 residues. Trimming took 4 bases from V and 3 from J; bases not matched to a gene: 8. Per the germline V gene, CDR1 is MGHDK and CDR2 is SYGVNS.

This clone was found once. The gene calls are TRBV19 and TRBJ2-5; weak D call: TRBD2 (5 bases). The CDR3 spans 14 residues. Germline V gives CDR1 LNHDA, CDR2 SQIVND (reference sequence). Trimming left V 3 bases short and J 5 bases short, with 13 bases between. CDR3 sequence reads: CASSIGLRGETQYF. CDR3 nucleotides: TGTGCCAGTAGTATCGGACTCCGCGGGGAGACCCAGTACTTC.

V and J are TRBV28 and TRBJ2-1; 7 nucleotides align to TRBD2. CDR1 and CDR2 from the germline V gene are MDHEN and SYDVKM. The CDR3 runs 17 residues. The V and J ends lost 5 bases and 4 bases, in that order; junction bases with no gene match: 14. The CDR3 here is CASSPPVRLAKYNEQFF. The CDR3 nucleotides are TGTGCCAGCAGTCCCCCCGTGAGACTAGCTAAGTACAATGAGCAGTTCTTC.

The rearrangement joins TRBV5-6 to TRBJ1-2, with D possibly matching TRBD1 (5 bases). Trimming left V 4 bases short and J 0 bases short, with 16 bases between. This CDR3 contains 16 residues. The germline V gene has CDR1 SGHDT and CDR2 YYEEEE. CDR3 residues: CASSLPRATANYGYTF. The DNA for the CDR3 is TGTGCCAGCAGCCTCCCTCGGGCGACAGCTAACTATGGCTACACCTTC.

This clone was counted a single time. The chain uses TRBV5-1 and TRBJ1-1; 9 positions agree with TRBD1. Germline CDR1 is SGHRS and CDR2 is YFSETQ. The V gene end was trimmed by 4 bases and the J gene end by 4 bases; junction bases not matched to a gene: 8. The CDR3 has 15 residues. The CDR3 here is CASSLEQGASTEAFF. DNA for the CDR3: TGCGCCAGCAGCCTTGAACAGGGGGCGAGCACTGAAGCTTTCTTT. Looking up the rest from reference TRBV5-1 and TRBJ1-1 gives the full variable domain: KAGVTQTPRYLIKTRGQQVTLSCSPISGHRSVSWYQQTPGQGLQFLFEYFSETQRNKGNFPGRFSGRQFSNSRSEMNVSTLELGDSALYLCASSLEQGASTEAFFGQGTRLTVV.

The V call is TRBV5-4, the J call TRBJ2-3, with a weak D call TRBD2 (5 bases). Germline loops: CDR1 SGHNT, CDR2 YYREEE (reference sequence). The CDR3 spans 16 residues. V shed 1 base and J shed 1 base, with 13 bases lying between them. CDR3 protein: CASSLRERPGTDTQYF. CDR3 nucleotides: TGTGCCAGCAGCTTGAGGGAGCGTCCTGGCACAGATACGCAGTATTTT.

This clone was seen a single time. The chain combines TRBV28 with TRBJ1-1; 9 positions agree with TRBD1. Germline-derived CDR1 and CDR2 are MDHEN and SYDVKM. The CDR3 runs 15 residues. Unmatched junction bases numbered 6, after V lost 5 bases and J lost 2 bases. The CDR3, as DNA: TGTGCCAGCAGTCCGGGGGACAGGGTTAACACTGAAGCTTTCTTT. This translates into CASSPGDRVNTEAFF. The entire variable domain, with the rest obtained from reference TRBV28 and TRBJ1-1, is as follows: DVKVTQSSRYLVKRTGEKVFLECVQDMDHENMFWYRQDPGLGLRLIYFSYDVKMKEKGDIPEGYSVSREKKERFSLILESASTNQTSMYLCASSPGDRVNTEAFFGQGTRLTVV.

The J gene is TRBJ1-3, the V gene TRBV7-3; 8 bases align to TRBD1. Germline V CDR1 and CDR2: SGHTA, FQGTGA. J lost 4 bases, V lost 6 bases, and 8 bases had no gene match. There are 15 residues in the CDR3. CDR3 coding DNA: TGTGCCAGCAGTCCGATCGGGACAGGAGGAAACACCATATATTTT. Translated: CASSPIGTGGNTIYF. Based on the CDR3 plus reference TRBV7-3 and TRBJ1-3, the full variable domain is GAGVSQTPSNKVTEKGKYVELRCDPISGHTALYWYRQSLGQGPEFLIYFQGTGAADDSGLPNDRFFAVRPEGSVSTLKIQRTERGDSAVYLCASSPIGTGGNTIYFGEGSWLTVV.

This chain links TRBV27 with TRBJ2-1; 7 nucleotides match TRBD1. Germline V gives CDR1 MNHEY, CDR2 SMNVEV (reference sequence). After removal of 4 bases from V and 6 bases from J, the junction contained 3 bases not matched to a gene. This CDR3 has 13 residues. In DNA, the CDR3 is TGTGCCAGCAGTTCGAACAGGGGCAATGAGCAGTTCTTC. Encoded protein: CASSSNRGNEQFF.

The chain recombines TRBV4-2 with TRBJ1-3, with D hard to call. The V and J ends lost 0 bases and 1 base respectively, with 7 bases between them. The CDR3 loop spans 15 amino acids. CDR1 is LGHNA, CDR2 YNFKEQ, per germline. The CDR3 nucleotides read TGTGCCAGCAGCCAAGATCCCGTTTCTGGAAACACCATATATTTT. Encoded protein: CASSQDPVSGNTIYF.

The CDR3 nucleotides are TGTGCCAGCAGATACAGGGGGAATGAGCAGTTCTTC. It encodes CASRYRGNEQFF. V and J are TRBV6-6 and TRBJ2-1, with 8 bases aligning to TRBD1. This CDR3 has 12 residues. The germline gives CDR1 MNHNY, CDR2 SVGAGI (reference sequence). After removal of 6 bases from V and 7 bases from J, the junction contained 2 bases not matched to a gene.

The CDR3 nucleotides are TGTGCCAGCAGTACGATCCGCCTGACAGGCGGAGAGACCCAGTACTTC. Its protein is CASSTIRLTGGETQYF. V usage is TRBV7-9 and J usage is TRBJ2-5; TRBD1 might be the D (6 bases). Germline CDR1 reads SEHNR; CDR2 reads FQNEAQ (reference sequence). The CDR3 is 16 residues long. V was pared by 6 bases and J by 4 bases, with 21 bases between. The entire variable domain, with the rest obtained from reference TRBV7-9 and TRBJ2-5, is as follows: DTGVSQNPRHKITKRGQNVTFRCDPISEHNRLYWYRQTLGQGPEFLTYFQNEAQLEKSRLLSDRFSAERPKGSFSTLEIQRTEQGDSAMYLCASSTIRLTGGETQYFGPGTRLLVL.

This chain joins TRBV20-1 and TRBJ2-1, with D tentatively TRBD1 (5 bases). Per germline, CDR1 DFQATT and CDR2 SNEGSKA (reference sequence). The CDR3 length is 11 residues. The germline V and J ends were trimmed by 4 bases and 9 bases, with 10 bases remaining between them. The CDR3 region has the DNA TGCAGTGCTACAGGGTCTGGTGAGCAGTTCTTC. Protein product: CSATGSGEQFF.

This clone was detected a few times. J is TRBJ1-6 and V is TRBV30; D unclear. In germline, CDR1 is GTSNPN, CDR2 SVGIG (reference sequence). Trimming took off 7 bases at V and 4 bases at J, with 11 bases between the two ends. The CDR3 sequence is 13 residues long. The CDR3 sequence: CALEPKYNSPLHF. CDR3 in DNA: TGTGCCTTAGAACCGAAGTATAATTCACCCCTCCACTTT.